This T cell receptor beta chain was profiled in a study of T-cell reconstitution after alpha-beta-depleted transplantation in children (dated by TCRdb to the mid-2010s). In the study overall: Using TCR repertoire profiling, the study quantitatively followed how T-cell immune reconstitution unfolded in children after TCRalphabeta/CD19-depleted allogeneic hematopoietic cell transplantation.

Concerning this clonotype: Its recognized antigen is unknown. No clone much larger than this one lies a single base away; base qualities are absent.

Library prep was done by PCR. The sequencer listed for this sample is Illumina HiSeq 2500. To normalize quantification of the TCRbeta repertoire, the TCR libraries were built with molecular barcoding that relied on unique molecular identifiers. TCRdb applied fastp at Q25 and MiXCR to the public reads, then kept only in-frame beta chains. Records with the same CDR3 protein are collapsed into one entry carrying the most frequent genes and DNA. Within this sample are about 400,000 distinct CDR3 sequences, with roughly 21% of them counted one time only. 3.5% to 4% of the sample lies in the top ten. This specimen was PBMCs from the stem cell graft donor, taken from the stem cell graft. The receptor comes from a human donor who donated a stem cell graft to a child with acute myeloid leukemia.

The CDR3 protein: CASSYGTSGGNEQFF. The nucleotide sequence reads TGTGCCAGCAGCTACGGGACTAGCGGGGGAAATGAGCAGTTCTTC. The rearranged chain carries TRBV12-3 or TRBV12-4 and TRBJ2-1, and 14 junctional nucleotides match TRBD2. Its CDR3 holds 15 amino acids, cysteine through phenylalanine. Just the 45-base CDR3 DNA is kept, in frame starting at base 1. Clipping removes 6 bases from V and 7 bases from J, with 5 as the unmatched junction base count.